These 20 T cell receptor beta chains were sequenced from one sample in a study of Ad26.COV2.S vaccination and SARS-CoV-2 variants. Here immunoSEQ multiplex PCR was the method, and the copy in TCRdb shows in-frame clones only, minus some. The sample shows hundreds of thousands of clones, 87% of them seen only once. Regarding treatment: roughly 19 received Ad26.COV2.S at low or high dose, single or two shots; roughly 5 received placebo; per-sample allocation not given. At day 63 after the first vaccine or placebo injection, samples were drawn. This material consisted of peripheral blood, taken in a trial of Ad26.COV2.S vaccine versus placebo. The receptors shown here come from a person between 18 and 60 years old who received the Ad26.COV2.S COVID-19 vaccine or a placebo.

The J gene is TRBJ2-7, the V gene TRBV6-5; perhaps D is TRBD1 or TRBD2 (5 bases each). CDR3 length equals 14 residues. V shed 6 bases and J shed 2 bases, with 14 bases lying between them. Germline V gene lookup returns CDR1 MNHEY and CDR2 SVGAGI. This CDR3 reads CASRDTGRTYEQYF. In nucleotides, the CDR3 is TGTGCCAGCAGGGATACGGGACGGACCTACGAGCAGTACTTC.

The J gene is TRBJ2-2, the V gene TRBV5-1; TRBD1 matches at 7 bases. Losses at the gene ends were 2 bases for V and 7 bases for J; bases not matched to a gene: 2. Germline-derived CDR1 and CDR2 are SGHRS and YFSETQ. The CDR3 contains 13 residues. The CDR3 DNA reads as TGCGCCAGCAGCTTTCAGGGGGTCGGGGAGCTGTTTTTT. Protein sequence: CASSFQGVGELFF.

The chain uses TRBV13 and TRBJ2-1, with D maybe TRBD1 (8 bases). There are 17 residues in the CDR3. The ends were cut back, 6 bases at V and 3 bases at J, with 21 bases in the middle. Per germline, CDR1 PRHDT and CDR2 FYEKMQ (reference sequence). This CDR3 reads CASRPRGGDRRYNEQFF. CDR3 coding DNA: TGTGCCAGCAGACCTCGAGGGGGGGACAGGCGCTACAATGAGCAGTTCTTC.

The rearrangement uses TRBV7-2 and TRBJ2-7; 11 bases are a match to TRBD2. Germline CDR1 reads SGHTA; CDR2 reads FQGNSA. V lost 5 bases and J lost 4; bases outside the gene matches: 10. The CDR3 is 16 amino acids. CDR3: CASSMGTSGFRYEQYF. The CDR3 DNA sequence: TGTGCCAGCAGCATGGGGACTAGCGGCTTTAGGTACGAGCAGTACTTC. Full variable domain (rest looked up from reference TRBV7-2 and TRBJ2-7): GAGVSQSPSNKVTEKGKDVELRCDPISGHTALYWYRQSLGQGLEFLIYFQGNSAPDKSGLPSDRFSAERTGGSVSTLTIQRTQQEDSAVYLCASSMGTSGFRYEQYFGPGTRLTVT.

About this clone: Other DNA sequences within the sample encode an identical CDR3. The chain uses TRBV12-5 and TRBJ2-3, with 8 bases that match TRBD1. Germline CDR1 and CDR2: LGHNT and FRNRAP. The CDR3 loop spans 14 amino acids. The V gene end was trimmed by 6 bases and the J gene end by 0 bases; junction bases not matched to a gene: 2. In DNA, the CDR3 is TGTGCTAGTGGGGGACAGGTTAGCACAGATACGCAGTATTTT. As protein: CASGGQVSTDTQYF.

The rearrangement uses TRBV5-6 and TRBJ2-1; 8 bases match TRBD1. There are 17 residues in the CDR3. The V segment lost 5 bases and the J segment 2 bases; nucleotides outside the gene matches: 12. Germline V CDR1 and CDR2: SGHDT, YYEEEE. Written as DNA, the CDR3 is TGTGCCAGCAGTACGGAGGGCAGGGGGCGGCCCTACAATGAGCAGTTCTTC. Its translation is CASSTEGRGRPYNEQFF.

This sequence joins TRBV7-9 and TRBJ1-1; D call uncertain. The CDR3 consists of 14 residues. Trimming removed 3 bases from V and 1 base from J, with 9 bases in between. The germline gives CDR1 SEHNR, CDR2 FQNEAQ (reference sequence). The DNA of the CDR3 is TGTGCCAGCAGCTTCCAACATGGGAACACTGAAGCTTTCTTT. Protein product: CASSFQHGNTEAFF. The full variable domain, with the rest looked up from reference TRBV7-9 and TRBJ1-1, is DTGVSQNPRHKITKRGQNVTFRCDPISEHNRLYWYRQTLGQGPEFLTYFQNEAQLEKSRLLSDRFSAERPKGSFSTLEIQRTEQGDSAMYLCASSFQHGNTEAFFGQGTRLTVV.

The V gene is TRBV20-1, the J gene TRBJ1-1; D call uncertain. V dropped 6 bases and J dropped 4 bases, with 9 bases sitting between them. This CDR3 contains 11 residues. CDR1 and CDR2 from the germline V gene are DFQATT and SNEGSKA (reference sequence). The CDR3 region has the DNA TGCAGTGCCCCCGACGGCACTGAAGCTTTCTTT. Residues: CSAPDGTEAFF.

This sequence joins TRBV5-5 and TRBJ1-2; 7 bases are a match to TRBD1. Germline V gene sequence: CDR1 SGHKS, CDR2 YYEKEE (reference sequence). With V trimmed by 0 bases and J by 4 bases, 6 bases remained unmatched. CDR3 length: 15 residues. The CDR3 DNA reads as TGTGCCAGCAGCTTGGTTGGACAGGTGTTCTATGGCTACACCTTC. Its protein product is CASSLVGQVFYGYTF.

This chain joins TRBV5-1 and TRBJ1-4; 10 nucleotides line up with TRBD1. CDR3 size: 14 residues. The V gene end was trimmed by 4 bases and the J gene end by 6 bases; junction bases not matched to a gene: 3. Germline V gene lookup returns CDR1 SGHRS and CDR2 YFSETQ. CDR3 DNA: TGCGCCAGCAGCCGCGGACAGGGGGATGAAAAACTGTTTTTT. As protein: CASSRGQGDEKLFF.

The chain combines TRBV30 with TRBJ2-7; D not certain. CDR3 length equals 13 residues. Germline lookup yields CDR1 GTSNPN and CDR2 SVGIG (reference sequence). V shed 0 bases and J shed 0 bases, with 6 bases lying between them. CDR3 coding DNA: TGTGCCTGGAGTGTTGGTAGCTCCTACGAGCAGTACTTC. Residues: CAWSVGSSYEQYF.

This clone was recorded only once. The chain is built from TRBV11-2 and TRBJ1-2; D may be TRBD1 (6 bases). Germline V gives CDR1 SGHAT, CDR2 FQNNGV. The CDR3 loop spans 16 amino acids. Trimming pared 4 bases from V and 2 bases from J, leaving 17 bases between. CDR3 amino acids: CASSSWRGGSNYGYTF. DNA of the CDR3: TGTGCCAGCAGCTCCTGGCGGGGGGGCTCCAACTATGGCTACACCTTC. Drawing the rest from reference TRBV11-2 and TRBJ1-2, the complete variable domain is EAGVAQSPRYKIIEKRQSVAFWCNPISGHATLYWYQQILGQGPKLLIQFQNNGVVDDSQLPKDRFSAERLKGVDSTLKIQPAKLEDSAVYLCASSSWRGGSNYGYTFGSGTRLTVV.

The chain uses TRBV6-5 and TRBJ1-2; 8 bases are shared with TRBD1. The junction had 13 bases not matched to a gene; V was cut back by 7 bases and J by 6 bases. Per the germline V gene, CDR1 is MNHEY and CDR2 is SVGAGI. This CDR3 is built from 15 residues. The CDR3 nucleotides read TGTGCCAGCAATGGAAGGACAGGGTCGTTCCATGGCTACACCTTC. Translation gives CASNGRTGSFHGYTF.

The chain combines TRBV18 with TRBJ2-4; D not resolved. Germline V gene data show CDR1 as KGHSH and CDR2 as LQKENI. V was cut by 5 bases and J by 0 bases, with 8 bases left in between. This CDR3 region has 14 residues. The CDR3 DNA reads TGTGCCAGCTCAGATAGCCTAGCCAAAAACATTCAGTACTTC. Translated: CASSDSLAKNIQYF.

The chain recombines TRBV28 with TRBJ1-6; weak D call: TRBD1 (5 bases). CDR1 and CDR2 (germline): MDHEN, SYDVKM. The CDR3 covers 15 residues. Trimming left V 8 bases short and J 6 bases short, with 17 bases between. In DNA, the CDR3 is TGTGCCAGCGCCCACGGGGGAGAAGGTAATTCACCCCTCCACTTT. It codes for CASAHGGEGNSPLHF.

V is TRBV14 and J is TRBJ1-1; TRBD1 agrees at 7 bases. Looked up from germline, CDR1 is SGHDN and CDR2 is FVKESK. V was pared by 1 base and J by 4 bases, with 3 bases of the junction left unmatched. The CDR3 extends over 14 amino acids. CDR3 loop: CASSQGQGFTEAFF. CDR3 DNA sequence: TGTGCCAGCAGCCAAGGACAGGGCTTCACTGAAGCTTTCTTT.

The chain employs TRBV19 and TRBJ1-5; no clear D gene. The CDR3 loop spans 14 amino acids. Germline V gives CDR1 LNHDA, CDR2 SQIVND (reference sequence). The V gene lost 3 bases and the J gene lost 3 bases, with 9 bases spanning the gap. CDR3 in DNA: TGTGCCAGTAGTATCCGGGAAACCAATCAGCCCCAGCATTTT. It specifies CASSIRETNQPQHF.

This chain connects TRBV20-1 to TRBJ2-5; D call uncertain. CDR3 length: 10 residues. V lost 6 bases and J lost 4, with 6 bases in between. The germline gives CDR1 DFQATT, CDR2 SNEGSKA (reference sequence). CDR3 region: CSAPRETQYF. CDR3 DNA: TGCAGTGCCCCCCGAGAGACCCAGTACTTC.

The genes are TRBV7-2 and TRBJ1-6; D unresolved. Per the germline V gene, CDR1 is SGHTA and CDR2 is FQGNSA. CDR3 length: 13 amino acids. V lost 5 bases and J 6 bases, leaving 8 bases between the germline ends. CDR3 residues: CASSREVNSPLHF. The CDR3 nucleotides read TGTGCCAGCAGCCGCGAGGTTAATTCACCCCTCCACTTT.

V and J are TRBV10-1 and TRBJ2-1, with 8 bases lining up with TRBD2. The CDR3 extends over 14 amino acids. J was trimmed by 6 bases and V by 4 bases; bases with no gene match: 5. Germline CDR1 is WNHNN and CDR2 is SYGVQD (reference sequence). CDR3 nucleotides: TGCGCCAGCAGTGTTGCGGGAGGAAGCAATGAGCAGTTCTTC. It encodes CASSVAGGSNEQFF.